This section outlines one TCR beta chain sequence together with its context. As yet, its antigen is unknown. The sample comes from a study of cytomegalovirus exposure and HLA in healthy donors. The germline V gene has CDR1 MNHNS and CDR2 SASEGT. The CDR3 extends over 15 amino acids. The ends lost 1 base at V and 4 bases at J; junction bases unmatched: 6. The study's findings and limits: Later analysis found that TCR beta chains associated with HLA were more clonally expanded than other, equally common chains. In a later analysis, TCR beta V- and J-gene trimming was associated with a missense DCLRE1C variant. Reports described diagnosis of cytomegalovirus status by the classifier as highly specific and sensitive.

PCR employed 60 Vbeta and 13 Jbeta primers. Generated by immunoSEQ multiplex PCR, the TCRdb table keeps only in-frame clones and is missing some. The table records tens of thousands of clones, 70% to 80% of them present only once. The donors (healthy individuals) were bone marrow donors. Sequencing input: PBMCs. The rearrangement uses TRBV6-1 and TRBJ1-2; TRBD1 matches at 7 bases. This sequence was found in a man aged 18 to 35 in good health and CMV-seronegative. CDR3 sequence: CASSEVPTGIYGYTF. Here the CDR3 DNA reads TGTGCCAGCAGTGAAGTGCCGACAGGGATCTATGGCTACACCTTC.